Below, 20 T cell receptor beta chains from the same sample are listed, as sequenced in a study of monozygotic twins with inflammatory bowel disease. No DNA is given; TCRdb re-called the 5' RACE reads and lists each CDR3 protein once. This sample's table has more than 300,000 distinct CDR3 sequences. The sample was blood. These receptors were collected from a human donor with ulcerative colitis or Crohn's disease, or a healthy co-twin of an affected twin (not recorded which).

The chain links TRBV5-1 to TRBJ2-3. This CDR3 contains 15 residues. The V gene's germline CDR1 is SGHRS and CDR2 YFSETQ. The CDR3 here is CASSLTRTRTDTQYF.

V usage is TRBV5-1 and J usage is TRBJ1-6; TCRdb names TRBD1, which stays unverified in the absence of DNA. The CDR3 has 15 residues. The germline V gene encodes CDR1 SGHRS and CDR2 YFSETQ. This CDR3 reads CASSLATGGSSPLHF.

This chain connects TRBV27 to TRBJ2-1; without DNA, the TCRdb call of TRBD1 cannot be checked. The CDR3 is 13 residues long. Germline CDR1 reads MNHEY; CDR2 reads SMNVEV (reference sequence). CDR3 amino acids: CASSPGQGAEQFF.

The chain recombines TRBV12-3 or TRBV12-4 with TRBJ1-6; no DNA is available, so the TRBD1 call from TCRdb remains unchecked. The CDR3 spans 16 residues. CDR3 protein: CASSLASGTVVGTLHF.

The V call is TRBV5-6, the J call TRBJ2-1; TCRdb designates TRBD2, a call that cannot be tested without DNA. CDR3 length: 17 residues. Germline values: CDR1 SGHDT, CDR2 YYEEEE. The CDR3 is CASLGTASAYSYNEQFF.

The rearrangement uses TRBV28 and TRBJ2-3; the TRBD1 assignment by TCRdb is unverifiable without DNA. CDR1 is MDHEN, CDR2 SYDVKM, per germline. This CDR3 is built from 14 residues. The CDR3 loop is CASSKQGITDTQYF.

The V gene is TRBV30, the J gene TRBJ2-4; TCRdb's D call, TRBD1, is unchecked because there is no DNA. The germline V gene has CDR1 GTSNPN and CDR2 SVGIG (reference sequence). This CDR3 is 18 amino acids long. The CDR3: CAWLLTPRTGQGLYIQYF.

V gene TRBV16 combines with J gene TRBJ1-1. Germline CDR1 KGHSY, CDR2 FQNENV. The CDR3 extends over 13 amino acids. This chain's CDR3 is CASKVTRNTEAFF.

The rearrangement joins TRBV4-2 to TRBJ2-5. The CDR3 sequence is 14 residues long. CDR1 is LGHNA and CDR2 is YNFKEQ in the germline V gene. The CDR3 loop is CASSRTGYRETQYF.

The V gene is TRBV18, the J gene TRBJ1-6. This CDR3 has 16 amino acids. Germline V CDR1 and CDR2: KGHSH, LQKENI. The CDR3 sequence is CASSPTPSSYNSPLHF.

The J gene is TRBJ2-7, the V gene TRBV20-1; no DNA is available, so the TRBD2 call from TCRdb remains unchecked. The CDR3 loop spans 14 amino acids. Germline V gene sequence: CDR1 DFQATT, CDR2 SNEGSKA (reference sequence). The CDR3 loop is CSATTSGSGYEQYF.

V and J are TRBV9 and TRBJ2-2; TCRdb's D gene call, TRBD1, goes unchecked for lack of DNA. The CDR3 contains 17 residues. Germline V gene data show CDR1 as SGDLS and CDR2 as YYNGEE. This CDR3 reads CASSSRTGSADTGELLF. Drawing the rest from reference TRBV9 and TRBJ2-2, the complete variable domain is DSGVTQTPKHLITATGQRVTLRCSPRSGDLSVYWYQQSLDQGLQFLIQYYNGEERAKGNILERFSAQQFPDLHSELNLSSLELGDSALYFCASSSRTGSADTGELLFGEGSRLTVL.

The genes are TRBV28 and TRBJ1-2. Germline loops: CDR1 MDHEN, CDR2 SYDVKM. The CDR3 is made up of 13 amino acids. CDR3 loop: CASSTEAPLFSTF.

V gene TRBV9 combines with J gene TRBJ2-3. Germline lookup yields CDR1 SGDLS and CDR2 YYNGEE. The CDR3 consists of 16 residues. The CDR3 is CASSGRTSPSTDTQYF.

The genes are TRBV4-2 and TRBJ1-1; there is no DNA to check the TCRdb D call of TRBD1. Germline lookup yields CDR1 LGHNA and CDR2 YNFKEQ. The CDR3 consists of 14 residues. The CDR3 is CASSQPDRWGEAFF.

V usage is TRBV12-3 or TRBV12-4 and J usage is TRBJ1-1; absent DNA, TCRdb's TRBD1 call cannot be checked. The CDR3 has 13 residues. CDR3 region: CASSFNRGTEAFF.

CDR3 loop: CASRIGAVNEQFF. The chain has TRBV28 and TRBJ2-1; TCRdb lists TRBD1, though no DNA is available to test this call. CDR1 is MDHEN, CDR2 SYDVKM, per germline. This CDR3 comprises 13 residues.

The chain couples TRBV6-1 to TRBJ2-3; without DNA, the TCRdb call of TRBD2 cannot be checked. Germline assignment: CDR1 MNHNS and CDR2 SASEGT. This CDR3 is built from 16 residues. The CDR3 reads CASKRRGGGGADTQYF.

The chain employs TRBV6-6 and TRBJ2-7; the TCRdb call, TRBD2, lacks DNA for checking. CDR1 and CDR2 (germline): MNHNY, SVGAGI (reference sequence). This CDR3 is built from 12 residues. CDR3 in amino acids: CASEGPTYEQYF.

The CDR3 protein is CASSLTSGGQGGELFF. V and J are TRBV5-1 and TRBJ2-2; TCRdb indicates TRBD2, and absent DNA this call remains unverified. Germline V gene lookup returns CDR1 SGHRS and CDR2 YFSETQ. The CDR3 consists of 16 residues.